This TCR beta chain was captured by sequencing in a study of cytomegalovirus exposure and HLA in healthy donors. Looked up from germline, CDR1 is SGHRS and CDR2 is YFSETQ. J was trimmed by 2 bases and V by 5 bases; bases with no gene match: 2. The CDR3 is 14 amino acids. Study observations and caveats: In a later analysis, the majority of CMV-associated beta chains seemingly showed HLA restriction. Reported performance of the classifier showed diagnosis of cytomegalovirus status with high specificity and sensitivity. Based on reports, TCR beta sequences accurately predicted HLA-A and HLA-B alleles for most subjects.

A multiplex PCR was run with 60 Vbeta primers and 13 Jbeta primers. Sequencing used immunoSEQ multiplex PCR; TCRdb keeps in-frame clones, though not all of them. The sample lists roughly 120,000 clones, 65% to 90% occurring once. This clone has just one count. Its specificity is unknown. The receptor comes from a young woman in good health and CMV-seronegative. Sequencing was performed on PBMCs. This chain links TRBV5-1 with TRBJ1-3, with TRBD1 matching 9 bases. The CDR3 DNA sequence: TGCGCCAGCAGTGGGACAGGGACTGGAAACACCATATATTTT. Protein sequence: CASSGTGTGNTIYF.